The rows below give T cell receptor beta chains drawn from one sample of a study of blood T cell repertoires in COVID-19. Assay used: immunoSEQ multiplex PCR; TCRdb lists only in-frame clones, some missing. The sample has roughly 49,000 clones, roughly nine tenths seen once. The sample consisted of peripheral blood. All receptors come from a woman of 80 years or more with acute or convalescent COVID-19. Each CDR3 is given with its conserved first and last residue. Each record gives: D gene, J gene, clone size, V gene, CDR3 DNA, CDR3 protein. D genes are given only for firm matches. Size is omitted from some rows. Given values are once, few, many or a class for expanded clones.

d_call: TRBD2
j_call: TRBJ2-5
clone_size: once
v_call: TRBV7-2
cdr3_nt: TGTGCCAGCAGCCCCGGGGGGGCCCAAGAGACCCAGTACTTC
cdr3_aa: CASSPGGAQETQYF

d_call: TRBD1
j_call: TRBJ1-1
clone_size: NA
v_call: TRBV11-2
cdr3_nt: TGTGCCAGCAGCTTAGGGGCCATCCCCATGACAGGGGAGGACACTGAAGCTTTCTTT
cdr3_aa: CASSLGAIPMTGEDTEAFF

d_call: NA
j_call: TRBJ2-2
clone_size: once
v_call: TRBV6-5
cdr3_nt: TGTGCCAGCACGCTGGGAGGTCCCGGGGAGCTGTTTTTT
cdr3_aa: CASTLGGPGELFF

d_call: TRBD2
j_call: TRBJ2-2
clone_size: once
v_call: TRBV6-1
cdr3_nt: TGTGCCAGCAGTGAAACTAGCGGGAGATATTACGCCGGGGAGCTGTTTTTT
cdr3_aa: CASSETSGRYYAGELFF

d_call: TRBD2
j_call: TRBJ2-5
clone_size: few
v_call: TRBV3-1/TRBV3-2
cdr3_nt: TGTGCCAGCAGCCAAGACCTCGGGCGGGAGGTGGAGACCCAGTACTTC
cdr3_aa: CASSQDLGREVETQYF

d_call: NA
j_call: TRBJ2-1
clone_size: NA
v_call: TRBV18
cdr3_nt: TGTGCCAGCTCACCAACCAGTGACAATGAGCAGTTCTTC
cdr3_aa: CASSPTSDNEQFF

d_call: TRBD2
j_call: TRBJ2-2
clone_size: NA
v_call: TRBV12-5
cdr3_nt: TGTGCTACTACTCCTAGCGGAGGGACCGGGGAGCTGTTTTTT
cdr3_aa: CATTPSGGTGELFF

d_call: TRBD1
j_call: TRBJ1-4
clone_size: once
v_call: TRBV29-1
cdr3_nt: TGCAGCGTGACAGGGGGGGATGATGAAAAACTGTTTTTT
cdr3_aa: CSVTGGDDEKLFF

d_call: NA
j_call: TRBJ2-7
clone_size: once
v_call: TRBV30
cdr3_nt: TGTGCCTGGACACAGAGCGGCTCCTACGAGCAGTACTTC
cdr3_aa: CAWTQSGSYEQYF

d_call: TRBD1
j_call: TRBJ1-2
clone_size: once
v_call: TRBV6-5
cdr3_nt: TGTGCCAGCAGCCCGCCGACAGGGGGCTACACCTTC
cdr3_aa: CASSPPTGGYTF

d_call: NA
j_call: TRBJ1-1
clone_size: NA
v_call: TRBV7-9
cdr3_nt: TGTGCCAGCAGCTTAGAGACAGCAAGGAACACTGAAGCTTTCTTT
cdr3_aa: CASSLETARNTEAFF

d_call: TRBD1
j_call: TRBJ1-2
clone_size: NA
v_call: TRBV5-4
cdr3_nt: TGTGCCAGCAGCTGGAGGCTGACAGGGCCGGTGCAAGGCTACACCTTC
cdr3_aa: CASSWRLTGPVQGYTF

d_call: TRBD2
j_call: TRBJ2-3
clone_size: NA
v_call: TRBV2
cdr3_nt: TGTGCCAGCAGGGACCCATCTAGCGGGCACAAAGATACGCAGTATTTT
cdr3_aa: CASRDPSSGHKDTQYF

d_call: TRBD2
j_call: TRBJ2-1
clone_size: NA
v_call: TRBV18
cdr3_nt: TGTGCCAGCTCACCACTTGGGACTAGCGGGACTTACAATGAGCAGTTCTTC
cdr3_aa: CASSPLGTSGTYNEQFF

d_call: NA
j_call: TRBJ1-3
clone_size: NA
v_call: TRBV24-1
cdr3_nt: TGTGCCACCAGTGGGCAGGGTTTCTCTGGAAACACCATATATTTT
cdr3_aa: CATSGQGFSGNTIYF

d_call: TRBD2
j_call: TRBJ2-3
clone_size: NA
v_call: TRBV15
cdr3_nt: TGTGCCACCAGCTTAGCGGGAGCCACAGATACGCAGTATTTT
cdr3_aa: CATSLAGATDTQYF

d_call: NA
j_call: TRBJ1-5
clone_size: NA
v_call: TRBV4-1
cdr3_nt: TGCGCCAGCAGCCATGGATGGGCTAGCAATCAGCCCCAGCATTTT
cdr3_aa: CASSHGWASNQPQHF

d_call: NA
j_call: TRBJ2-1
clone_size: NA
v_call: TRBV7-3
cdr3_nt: TGTGCCAGCAGCTTAAACGGCAGGGGATACAATGAGCAGTTCTTC
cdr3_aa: CASSLNGRGYNEQFF

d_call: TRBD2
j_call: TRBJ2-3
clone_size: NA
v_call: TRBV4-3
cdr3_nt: TGCGCCAGCAGCCAAGGAACCGGACTAGCGGGGGATACGCAGTATTTT
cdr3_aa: CASSQGTGLAGDTQYF

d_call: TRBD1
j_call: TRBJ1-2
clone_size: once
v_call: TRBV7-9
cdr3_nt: TGTGCCAGCAGCTGGAGGGACAGGGCCAACTATGGCTACACCTTC
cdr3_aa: CASSWRDRANYGYTF

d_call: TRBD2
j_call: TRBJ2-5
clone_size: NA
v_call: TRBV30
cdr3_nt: TGTGCCTGGAGTGTAAGGGGAGGGGCGCCGCCAGAGACCCAGTACTTC
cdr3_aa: CAWSVRGGAPPETQYF

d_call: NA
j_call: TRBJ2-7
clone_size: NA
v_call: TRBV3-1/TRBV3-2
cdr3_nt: TGTGCCAGCAGCCAAGTGGTTATGGAGTCCTACGAGCAGTACTTC
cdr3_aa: CASSQVVMESYEQYF

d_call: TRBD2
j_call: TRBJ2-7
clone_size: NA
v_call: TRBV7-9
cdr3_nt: TGTGCCAGCAGCGAATCGGGGAGGGTGTACCACGAGCAGTACTTC
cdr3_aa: CASSESGRVYHEQYF

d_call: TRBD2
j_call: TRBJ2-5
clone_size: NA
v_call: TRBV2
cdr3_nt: TGTGCCAGCAGTGGGACCGGGACTAGAGGGGAGACCCAGTACTTC
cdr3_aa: CASSGTGTRGETQYF

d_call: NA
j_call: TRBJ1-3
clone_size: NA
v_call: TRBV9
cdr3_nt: TGTGCCAGCAGCGTAGAACAGGCGACAAACACCATATATTTT
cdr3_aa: CASSVEQATNTIYF

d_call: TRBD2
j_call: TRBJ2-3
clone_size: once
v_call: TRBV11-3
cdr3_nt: TGTGCCAGCAGCTTAGACGGACTAGCGGCCACAGATACGCAGTATTTT
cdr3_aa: CASSLDGLAATDTQYF

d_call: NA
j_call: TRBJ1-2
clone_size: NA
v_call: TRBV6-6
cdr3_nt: TGTGCCAGCGCCGGACACAACTATGGCTACACCTTC
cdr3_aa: CASAGHNYGYTF

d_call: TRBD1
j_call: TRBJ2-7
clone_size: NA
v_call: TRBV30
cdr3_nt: TGTGCCTGGAGTTTCTACAGGGGGCTCAAAGGCGAGCAGTACTTC
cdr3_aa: CAWSFYRGLKGEQYF

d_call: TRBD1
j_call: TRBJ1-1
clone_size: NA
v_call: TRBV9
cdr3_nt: TGTGCCAGCAGCGCCTACAGCCGAGACAGGGTGAAGGCGAACACTGAAGCTTTCTTT
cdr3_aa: CASSAYSRDRVKANTEAFF

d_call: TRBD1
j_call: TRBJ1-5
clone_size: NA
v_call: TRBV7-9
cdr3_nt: TGTGCCAGCAGCTTTGGACAGGGTTCCAGCAATCAGCCCCAGCATTTT
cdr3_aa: CASSFGQGSSNQPQHF

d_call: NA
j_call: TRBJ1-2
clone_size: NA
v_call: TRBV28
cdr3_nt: TGTGCCAGCAGCTCCATGGGGCTTAACTATGGCTACACCTTC
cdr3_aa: CASSSMGLNYGYTF

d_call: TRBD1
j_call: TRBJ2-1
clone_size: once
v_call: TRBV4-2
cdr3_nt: TGTGCCAGCAGCCAAGATAAAGGGACAGGGGCTGAGCAGTTCTTC
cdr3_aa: CASSQDKGTGAEQFF

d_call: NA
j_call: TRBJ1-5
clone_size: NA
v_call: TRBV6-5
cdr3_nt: TGTGCCAGCAGACTACCCCATAGCAATCAGCCCCAGCATTTT
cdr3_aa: CASRLPHSNQPQHF

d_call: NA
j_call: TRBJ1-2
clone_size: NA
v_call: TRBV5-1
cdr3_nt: TGCGCCAGCAGCGCCGTAGGAGGGAATCACTATGGCTACACCTTC
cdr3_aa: CASSAVGGNHYGYTF

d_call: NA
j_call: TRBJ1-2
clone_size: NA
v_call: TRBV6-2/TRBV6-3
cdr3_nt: TGTGCCAGCACCCCCCGGCAGGGGTCCTATGGCTACACCTTC
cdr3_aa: CASTPRQGSYGYTF

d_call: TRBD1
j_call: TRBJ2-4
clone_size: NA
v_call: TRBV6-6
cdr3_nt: TGTGCCAGCAGTTACGAGGGGGCGAGGAACATTCAGTACTTC
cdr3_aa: CASSYEGARNIQYF

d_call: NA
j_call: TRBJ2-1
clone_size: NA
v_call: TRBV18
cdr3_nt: TGTGCCAGCTCAGTCGGACTTACGGATGAGCAGTTCTTC
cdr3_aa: CASSVGLTDEQFF

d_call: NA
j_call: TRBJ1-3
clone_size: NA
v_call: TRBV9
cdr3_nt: TGTGCCAGCAGCGTATGGGGGTCGGGGGTCTCTGGAAACACCATATATTTT
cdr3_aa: CASSVWGSGVSGNTIYF

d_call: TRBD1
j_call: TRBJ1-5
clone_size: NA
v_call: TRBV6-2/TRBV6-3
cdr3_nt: TGTGCCAGCAGTTACCTGAGGGACAGGGGACAGCCCCAGCATTTT
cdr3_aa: CASSYLRDRGQPQHF

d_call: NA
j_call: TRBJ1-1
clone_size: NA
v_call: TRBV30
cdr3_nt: TGTGCCTGGAGTGTATCTGAGGGGGCTGAAGCTTTCTTT
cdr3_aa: CAWSVSEGAEAFF

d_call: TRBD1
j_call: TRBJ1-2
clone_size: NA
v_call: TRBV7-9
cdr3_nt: TGTGCCAGCAGCCCCCAGGGGGCAGGGGTTAACTATGGCTACACCTTC
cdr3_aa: CASSPQGAGVNYGYTF

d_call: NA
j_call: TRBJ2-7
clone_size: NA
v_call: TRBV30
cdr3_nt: TGTGCCCTCTCCTTAGGTCCGGGTTACGAGCAGTACTTC
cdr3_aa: CALSLGPGYEQYF

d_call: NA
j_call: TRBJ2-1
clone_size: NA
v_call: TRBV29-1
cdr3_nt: TGCAGCGTTGAAGGGAAGGGAGCCTACAATGAGCAGTTCTTC
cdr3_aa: CSVEGKGAYNEQFF

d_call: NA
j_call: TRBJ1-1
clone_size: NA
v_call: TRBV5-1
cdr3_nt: TGCGCCAGCACCCTAACTGAATGGAACACTGAAGCTTTCTTT
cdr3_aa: CASTLTEWNTEAFF

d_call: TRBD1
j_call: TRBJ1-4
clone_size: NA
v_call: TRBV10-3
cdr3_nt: TGTGCCACCCGGACAGGGGAGAATGAAAAACTGTTTTTT
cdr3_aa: CATRTGENEKLFF

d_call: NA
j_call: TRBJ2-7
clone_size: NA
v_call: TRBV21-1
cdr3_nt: TGTGCCAGCAGCAACGGGAGGACACAGGGAACCGACGAGCAGTACTTC
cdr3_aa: CASSNGRTQGTDEQYF

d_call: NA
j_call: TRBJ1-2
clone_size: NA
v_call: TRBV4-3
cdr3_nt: TGCGCCAGCAGCCAAGAGGCAGGGGCGAACTATGGCTACACCTTC
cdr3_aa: CASSQEAGANYGYTF

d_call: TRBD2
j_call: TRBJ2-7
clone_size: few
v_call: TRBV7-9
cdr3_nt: TGTGCCAGCAGCGACTCCGGGACTAGCTCCTACGAGCAGTACTTC
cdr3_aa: CASSDSGTSSYEQYF

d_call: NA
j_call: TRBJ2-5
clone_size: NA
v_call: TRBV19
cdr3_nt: TGTGCCAGTAGTAAGTTGGAGGGAGTCTTTGGAGAGACCCAGTACTTC
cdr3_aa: CASSKLEGVFGETQYF

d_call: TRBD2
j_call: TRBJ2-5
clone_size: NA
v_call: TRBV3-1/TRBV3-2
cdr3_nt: TGTGCCAGCAGCCAACCAGCTAGCGGGAGCCAGACCCAGTACTTC
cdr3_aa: CASSQPASGSQTQYF

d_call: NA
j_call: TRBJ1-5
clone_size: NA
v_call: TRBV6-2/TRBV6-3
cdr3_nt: TGTGCCAGCAGCCACCAAGAGCAGCCCCAGCATTTT
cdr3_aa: CASSHQEQPQHF